The next 32 T cell receptor beta chains were all read from a single sample in a study of shared clonotypes between healthy human individuals. CD45RO-negative, CCR7-selected cells formed the naive CD8 fraction, which excluded terminally differentiated effector memory CD45RA+ cells. TCRdb's copy holds only in-frame clones and misses some; the assay was immunoSEQ multiplex PCR. Of about 2.1 million clones in the sample, about 93% were seen once. The sequencing sample was made of naive CD8+ T cells from PBMCs. These receptors all stem from a man aged 18 to 30 in good health. Some clones in this sample may be carry-over from other donors' samples.

J is TRBJ2-5 and V is TRBV27; 10 bases line up with TRBD2. CDR1 and CDR2 (germline): MNHEY, SMNVEV (reference sequence). The CDR3 loop spans 16 amino acids. The J segment lost 4 bases and the V segment lost 6 bases, leaving 11 bases of the junction unmatched. This CDR3 reads CASSLLAGAERETQYF. CDR3 bases: TGTGCCAGCAGCCTCCTAGCGGGAGCGGAGCGAGAGACCCAGTACTTC.

V gene TRBV7-9 combines with J gene TRBJ2-7; D may be TRBD1 or TRBD2 (5 bases each). Trimming took off 4 bases at V and 5 bases at J, with 27 bases between the two ends. This CDR3 spans 18 amino acids. Germline-derived CDR1 and CDR2 are SEHNR and FQNEAQ (reference sequence). CDR3 DNA sequence: TGTGCCAGCAGCTCGCCTTTCGGGCAGGGAGTTTCGGCGGACGAGCAGTACTTC. Its translation: CASSSPFGQGVSADEQYF.

The chain has TRBV6-5 and TRBJ1-4; D gene ambiguous. The V end was cut by 10 bases, the J end by 0 bases, with 15 bases between. Germline V gives CDR1 MNHEY, CDR2 SVGAGI. The CDR3 is 15 residues long. CDR3 DNA sequence: TGTGCCACCTCAGACGGAGTGGCAACTAATGAAAAACTGTTTTTT. Translated, it gives CATSDGVATNEKLFF.

A word on this clone: This same CDR3 is encoded by further DNA sequences in the sample. J is TRBJ2-1 and V is TRBV11-2; TRBD2 aligns across 8 bases. J gave up 1 base and V 1 base, and 3 bases lay outside the gene matches. CDR3 size: 16 residues. CDR1 and CDR2 (germline): SGHAT, FQNNGV. In DNA, the CDR3 is TGTGCCAGCAGCTTAGTTGGACTAGCTTCCTACAATGAGCAGTTCTTC. Its translation: CASSLVGLASYNEQFF.

The chain is built from TRBV9 and TRBJ2-5; unclear D gene. V was shortened by 3 bases and J by 8 bases, with 26 bases between the two germline ends. The CDR3 covers 17 residues. Germline V gives CDR1 SGDLS, CDR2 YYNGEE. The CDR3 reads CASSGPPAVGGSVTQYF. The CDR3 DNA follows: TGTGCCAGCAGCGGGCCCCCGGCGGTCGGCGGTTCGGTAACCCAGTACTTC. Full variable domain (rest looked up from reference TRBV9 and TRBJ2-5): DSGVTQTPKHLITATGQRVTLRCSPRSGDLSVYWYQQSLDQGLQFLIQYYNGEERAKGNILERFSAQQFPDLHSELNLSSLELGDSALYFCASSGPPAVGGSVTQYFGPGTRLLVL.

As DNA, the CDR3 is TGTGCCAGCAGCTTAGGCGGCTACACTGACAGGTCCTACGAGCAGTACTTC. Residues: CASSLGGYTDRSYEQYF. The V and J genes are TRBV7-6 and TRBJ2-7, with TRBD1 as a possible D gene (6 bases). Trimming took off 1 base at V and 1 base at J, with 17 bases between the two ends. CDR1 and CDR2 (germline): SGHVS, FNYEAQ. The length of the CDR3 is 17 residues.

The chain combines TRBV19 with TRBJ1-2; the match to TRBD1 covers 7 bases. The CDR3 runs 12 residues. V gave up 7 bases and J gave up 6 bases; unmatched junction bases: 5. Germline CDR1 and CDR2: LNHDA and SQIVND (reference sequence). This CDR3 is CASTRQGHGYTF. For the CDR3, the DNA is TGTGCCAGTACCAGACAGGGCCATGGCTACACCTTC.

The chain carries TRBV29-1 and TRBJ2-7; D might be TRBD1 or TRBD2, each matching 5 bases. Trimming took 4 bases from V and 1 from J, leaving 17 bases between them. Germline CDR1 and CDR2: SQVTM and ANQGSEA. The CDR3 contains 15 residues. Here the CDR3 reads CSVGRGVVGSYEQYF. DNA of the CDR3: TGCAGCGTTGGGCGAGGGGTAGTTGGGTCCTACGAGCAGTACTTC.

This chain joins TRBV27 and TRBJ2-6, with D uncertain. Germline CDR1 reads MNHEY; CDR2 reads SMNVEV (reference sequence). The CDR3 sequence is 14 residues long. V dropped 4 bases and J dropped 2 bases, with 6 bases sitting between them. The CDR3 sequence: CASSSTPGANVLTF. The CDR3, as DNA: TGTGCCAGCAGTTCCACTCCTGGGGCCAACGTCCTGACTTTC.

In DNA form, the CDR3 reads TGTGCCAGCAGCTTAAGTCTTCTGGGGAACACTGAAGCTTTCTTT. Its protein product is CASSLSLLGNTEAFF. The chain couples TRBV7-2 to TRBJ1-1; D remains unclear. Trimming removed 2 bases at V and 1 base at J, with 11 bases between. From germline, CDR1 is SGHTA and CDR2 FQGNSA. The CDR3 consists of 15 residues.

The chain links TRBV28 to TRBJ2-1; no definite D call. The CDR3 runs 14 residues. V was clipped by 6 bases and J by 10 bases, with 19 bases between them. CDR1 and CDR2 (germline): MDHEN, SYDVKM. The CDR3 DNA sequence: TGTGCCAGCAGCCTCCCTGGTGGTTCGGCGGAGCAGTTCTTC. Protein: CASSLPGGSAEQFF.

The chain is built from TRBV7-8 and TRBJ2-7; D is undetermined. The CDR3 length is 13 residues. The V and J ends lost 5 bases and 4 bases respectively, with 12 bases between them. Germline assignment: CDR1 SGHVS and CDR2 FQNEAQ. This CDR3 reads CASSPRLTYEQYF. The CDR3 DNA follows: TGTGCCAGCAGCCCTCGTTTGACTTACGAGCAGTACTTC.

The chain uses TRBV7-9 and TRBJ2-3; no definite D call. The CDR3 runs 15 residues. The germline V and J ends were trimmed by 6 bases and 0 bases, with 13 bases remaining between them. Germline V CDR1 and CDR2: SEHNR, FQNEAQ (reference sequence). The CDR3 coding sequence is TGTGCCAGCAGTACGGTAGGGCCCAGCACAGATACGCAGTATTTT. It translates to CASSTVGPSTDTQYF.

This clone was observed a handful of times. The gene calls are TRBV28 and TRBJ2-3; 11 nucleotides agree with TRBD2. This CDR3 is built from 15 residues. Germline V gene sequence: CDR1 MDHEN, CDR2 SYDVKM. The V and J ends lost 4 bases and 1 base, in that order; junction bases with no gene match: 1. CDR3: CASSSLAGGTDTQYF. CDR3 nucleotide sequence: TGTGCCAGCAGTTCACTAGCGGGAGGCACAGATACGCAGTATTTT.

This chain connects TRBV2 to TRBJ1-3, with 9 bases fitting TRBD1. The CDR3 is 20 amino acids. Trimming took 11 bases from V and 1 from J; bases not matched to a gene: 24. The germline V gene has CDR1 SNHLY and CDR2 FYNNEI. The CDR3 DNA sequence: TGTGCCGTCCTAAGAGTCCGGGACAGGGAGAATTTGGGGTCTGGAAACACCATATATTTT. Amino acid sequence: CAVLRVRDRENLGSGNTIYF.

The rearrangement links TRBV11-1 to TRBJ2-2, with D perhaps being TRBD1 or TRBD2 (5 bases each). Trimming pared 3 bases from V and 4 bases from J, leaving 24 bases between. Germline V gene sequence: CDR1 SGHAT, CDR2 FQDESV (reference sequence). The CDR3 length is 19 residues. The CDR3 is CASSFDVFVRGDGTGELFF. The DNA for the CDR3 is TGTGCCAGCAGCTTCGATGTATTCGTTCGAGGGGATGGCACCGGGGAGCTGTTTTTT.

CDR3 nucleotides: TGTGCCAGTAGTATCGGGCAATCAACGGCCTACGAGCAGTACTTC. As protein: CASSIGQSTAYEQYF. The genes are TRBV19 and TRBJ2-7; D is unclear. The V gene lost 3 bases and the J gene lost 2 bases, with 14 bases spanning the gap. This CDR3 spans 15 amino acids. Germline V gene lookup returns CDR1 LNHDA and CDR2 SQIVND (reference sequence).

As regards this clone: Other DNA sequences in this sample translate to the same CDR3. The chain recombines TRBV27 with TRBJ2-7; D unclear. Germline CDR1 MNHEY, CDR2 SMNVEV (reference sequence). Trimming cost V 5 bases and J 1 base, with 9 bases left between them. The CDR3 sequence is 13 residues long. This CDR3 reads CASSLRDSYEQYF. In nucleotides, the CDR3 is TGTGCCAGCAGTCTAAGGGATTCCTACGAGCAGTACTTC.

The CDR3 DNA follows: TGCAGCGTTGAATTAGGGACTAGACGAGACGAGCAGTACTTC. This codes for CSVELGTRRDEQYF. The chain employs TRBV29-1 and TRBJ2-7; TRBD2 matches at 8 bases. Germline V CDR1 and CDR2: SQVTM, ANQGSEA. CDR3 length equals 14 residues. The J segment lost 5 bases and the V segment lost 2 bases, leaving 8 bases of the junction unmatched.

This chain connects TRBV28 to TRBJ2-2; possibly TRBD1 for D (6 bases). The CDR3 runs 16 residues. The germline gives CDR1 MDHEN, CDR2 SYDVKM. The V end lost 2 bases, the J end lost 1 base, and 11 bases lay between the germline ends. The CDR3 loop is CASSLVWGRNTGELFF. CDR3 bases: TGTGCCAGCAGTTTAGTTTGGGGGCGGAACACCGGGGAGCTGTTTTTT.

This chain's CDR3 is CASSYAGHPPEAFF. CDR3 DNA sequence: TGTGCCAGCAGCTACGCTGGTCATCCCCCTGAAGCTTTCTTT. The chain uses TRBV5-6 and TRBJ1-1; D not resolved. The CDR3 extends over 14 amino acids. Trimming pared 3 bases from V and 6 bases from J, leaving 15 bases between. Germline assignment: CDR1 SGHDT and CDR2 YYEEEE.

The V call is TRBV7-3, the J call TRBJ2-1, with TRBD2 as a possible D gene (6 bases). Germline CDR1 reads SGHTA; CDR2 reads FQGTGA. The CDR3 spans 15 residues. The V end lost 5 bases, the J end lost 2 bases, and 13 bases lay between the germline ends. This CDR3 is CASSPLAQTYNEQFF. The CDR3 nucleotides read TGTGCCAGCAGCCCTCTAGCGCAAACCTACAATGAGCAGTTCTTC.

The J gene is TRBJ2-7, the V gene TRBV28; no firm D call. Trimming removed 4 bases at V and 6 bases at J, with 10 bases between. The CDR3 length is 12 residues. CDR1 is MDHEN, CDR2 SYDVKM, per germline. The CDR3 nucleotides are TGTGCCAGCAGTTCTGGTAGAGGCGAGCAGTACTTC. Its translation is CASSSGRGEQYF.

This sequence joins TRBV15 and TRBJ1-2; 9 bases match TRBD1. Germline V gene lookup returns CDR1 LNHNV and CDR2 YYDKDF (reference sequence). V gave up 9 bases and J gave up 5 bases; unmatched junction bases: 13. CDR3 length equals 15 residues. Written as DNA, the CDR3 is TGTGCCACTAAAGGAGGGGGACAGGGCCTTTATGGCTACACCTTC. It translates to CATKGGGQGLYGYTF.

This clone was counted only a few times. The chain links TRBV21-1 to TRBJ1-5. TRBV21-1 is flagged as a pseudogene. The CDR3 contains 10 residues. The CDR3 DNA sequence: TGTGCCAGCAGAGATCAGCCCCAGCATTTT. This codes for CASRDQPQHF.

This chain links TRBV5-6 with TRBJ2-4; TRBD1 might be the D (5 bases). CDR1 is SGHDT, CDR2 YYEEEE, per germline. The V end lost 0 bases, the J end lost 0 bases, and 19 bases lay between the germline ends. CDR3 length: 19 residues. The CDR3 loop reads CASSLDEETGDLAKNIQYF. The CDR3 DNA follows: TGTGCCAGCAGCTTGGACGAAGAAACAGGAGACCTAGCCAAAAACATTCAGTACTTC.

This clone was seen only once. The V call is TRBV27, the J call TRBJ2-2; the D gene is possibly TRBD1 (5 bases). CDR3 length: 15 residues. V was cut by 6 bases and J by 6 bases, with 17 bases left in between. CDR1 MNHEY and CDR2 SMNVEV come from the germline V gene (reference sequence). The CDR3 protein is CASSHAWGRPGELFF. CDR3 nucleotides: TGTGCCAGCAGCCACGCGTGGGGCCGCCCCGGGGAGCTGTTTTTT.

The chain has TRBV4-2 and TRBJ2-3, with D possibly TRBD2 on 6 matching bases. The CDR3 runs 16 residues. Germline V gene data show CDR1 as LGHNA and CDR2 as YNFKEQ. Trimming took off 1 base at V and 5 bases at J, with 16 bases between the two ends. For the CDR3, the DNA is TGTGCCAGCAGCCAAGGATCCGGAGGGTACATAGATACGCAGTATTTT. This translates into CASSQGSGGYIDTQYF.

V usage is TRBV4-1 and J usage is TRBJ1-2, with D unresolved. Looked up from germline, CDR1 is MGHRA and CDR2 is YSYEKL. V gave up 0 bases and J gave up 6 bases, with 5 bases separating them. There are 12 residues in the CDR3. The CDR3 is CASSQDLHGYTF. Here the CDR3 DNA reads TGCGCCAGCAGCCAAGATCTCCATGGCTACACCTTC.

This chain connects TRBV6-5 to TRBJ1-4; 10 bases are shared with TRBD1. The CDR3 contains 14 residues. CDR1 is MNHEY and CDR2 is SVGAGI in the germline V gene. The V gene end was trimmed by 2 bases and the J gene end by 10 bases; junction bases not matched to a gene: 4. The chain's CDR3 is CASSYGTGEGKLFF. In DNA, the CDR3 is TGTGCCAGCAGTTACGGGACAGGGGAAGGAAAACTGTTTTTT.

The chain joins TRBV19 to TRBJ1-1; no definite D call. The CDR3 is 14 residues long. Trimming left V 3 bases short and J 1 base short, with 9 bases between. Germline CDR1 and CDR2: LNHDA and SQIVND (reference sequence). As DNA, the CDR3 is TGTGCCAGTAGTATCCCCTGGGAGAACACTGAAGCTTTCTTT. Its protein is CASSIPWENTEAFF.

The chain joins TRBV9 to TRBJ1-4; D is unresolved. The CDR3 is 15 residues long. V was trimmed by 3 bases and J by 0 bases, leaving 9 bases between them. CDR1 is SGDLS, CDR2 YYNGEE, per germline. CDR3: CASSAGIATNEKLFF. In DNA form, the CDR3 reads TGTGCCAGCAGCGCTGGGATTGCAACTAATGAAAAACTGTTTTTT.